In this sample, the clone carrying this T cell receptor (beta chain) turned up once. This entry belongs to a study of T cells in Graves' hyperthyroidism and ophthalmopathy. The J segment lost 4 bases and the V segment lost 0 bases, leaving 8 bases of the junction unmatched. The CDR3 is 16 amino acids. CDR1 DFQATT and CDR2 SNEGSKA come from the germline V gene (reference sequence). TCR beta CDR3 regions were amplified from RNA. During a first-round RT-PCR of the TCR CDR3, the HTBI primer set was used. TCRdb analysed the multiplex PCR reads with MiXCR anew, one entry per CDR3 protein. Of more than 450,000 distinct CDR3 sequences listed, less than 15% are singletons.

This clonotype was sampled from a woman between 40 and 55 years old with Graves' hyperthyroidism. The sequenced material came from blood. This rearrangement joins TRBV20-1 to TRBJ2-2; 7 nucleotides line up with TRBD1. DNA for the CDR3: TGCAGTGCTAGAGATAGGATAGCAGGGGGCACCGGGGAGCTGTTTTTT. The encoded protein is CSARDRIAGGTGELFF.